This TCR beta chain was found in a study of T cells in Graves' hyperthyroidism and ophthalmopathy. There were TCR beta CDR3 regions amplified from RNA transcripts. An initial round of RT-PCR targeting the TCR CDR3 relied on the HTBI primer set. TCRdb independently ran MiXCR on the multiplex PCR reads; one entry per CDR3 protein. The sample contains 500,000 to 600,000 distinct CDR3 sequences, about half of which appear only once. Study-wide results and limits: Most expanded thyroid clonotypes above 0.001 recurred in blood.

CDR1 is SQVTM and CDR2 is ANQGSEA in the germline V gene. The CDR3 length is 14 residues. Trimming took off 2 bases at V and 3 bases at J, with 13 bases between the two ends. As for this clonotype: Its matching antigen is unknown.

Across 18 months, stable Graves' hyperthyroidism was marked by no progression to ophthalmopathy. Thyroid ultrasound, orbital computed tomography, clinical symptoms, and serum thyroxine and TRAb underpinned diagnoses. The rearrangement links TRBV29-1 to TRBJ1-1; unclear D gene. The receptor was derived from a woman in her late teens or twenties with Graves' hyperthyroidism. The sample taken for sequencing was peripheral blood or thyroid tissue (not recorded which). CDR3 coding DNA: TGCAGCGTTGAACGAGCGGAATTGGACACTGAAGCTTTCTTT. Protein sequence: CSVERAELDTEAFF.